This TCR beta chain is drawn from a study of metastatic and nonmetastatic thyroid tumors (dated by TCRdb to 2018 to 2021). Regarding the study in general: Repertoires from peripheral blood and from tumor or nodule tissue samples of malignant and benign thyroid patients were compared. General conclusions and limits of the study: In both blood and tumor samples, TCR beta diversity was reported to be significantly higher in malignant tumors than in benign nodules.

Notes on this clone: What this receptor recognizes is not known. No much larger clonotype is one base removed from it; base qualities were not supplied.

Receptor libraries were prepared by PCR. The run used an Illumina HiSeq 4000. High-throughput sequencing was used to profile the CDR3 region of the TCR beta-chain in every patient. The authors' pipeline ran thus. CDR3 differences across clinicopathological groups were used to build a classifier for discriminating distant-metastatic papillary thyroid cancer patients. The Shannon index was used to assess repertoire diversity, and the Morisita-Horn index was used to assess tumor-blood repertoire similarity. TCRdb reprocessed the public reads (quality trimming at Q25 with fastp, clone calling with MiXCR) and kept in-frame beta chains. The V and J calls, along with clone size, are taken from TCRdb and not from the paper's own processing. The sample table holds tens of thousands of clones, of which around an eighth were seen once. The biggest ten clones account for around an eighth of the sample. No treatment had been received by any patient before thyroid surgery. The study retrospectively analysed patient clinical samples collected from 2012 to 2018 using T-cell receptor beta sequencing.

The source material was blood. This sequence originates from a female donor with papillary thyroid cancer or a benign thyroid nodule (not recorded which). Some clones in this sample may be carry-over from other donors' samples.

The DNA sequence reads TGCGCCAGCAGCCTCGGGACCGGGGGCGGAAACACCATATATTTT. It is translated as CASSLGTGGGNTIYF. The chain couples TRBV4-1 to TRBJ1-3; the best D guess is TRBD1, with 6 bases matching. For CDR1 and CDR2, the germline V gene lists MGHRA and YSYEKL. There are 15 amino acids in the CDR3, from cysteine to phenylalanine inclusive. Only CDR3 DNA remains: 45 bases, in frame from the first base. Between the V and J ends, shortened by 4 bases and 4 bases respectively, the junction contains 14 bases.